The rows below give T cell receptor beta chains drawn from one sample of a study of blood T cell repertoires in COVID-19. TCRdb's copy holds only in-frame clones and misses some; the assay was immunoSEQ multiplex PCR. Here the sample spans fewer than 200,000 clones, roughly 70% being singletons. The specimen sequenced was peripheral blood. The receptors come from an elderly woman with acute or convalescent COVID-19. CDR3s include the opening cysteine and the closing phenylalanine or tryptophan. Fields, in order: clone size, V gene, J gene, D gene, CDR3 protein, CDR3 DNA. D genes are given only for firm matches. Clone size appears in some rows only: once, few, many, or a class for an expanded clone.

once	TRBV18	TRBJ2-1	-	CASSPPAVSEQFF	TGTGCCAGCTCACCTCCCGCGGTCAGTGAGCAGTTCTTC
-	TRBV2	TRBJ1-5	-	CASSAGLESQPQHF	TGTGCCAGCAGTGCGGGACTGGAAAGTCAGCCCCAGCATTTT
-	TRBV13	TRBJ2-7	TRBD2	CASSLARGSSYEQYF	TGTGCCAGCAGCTTAGCCCGCGGGAGCTCCTACGAGCAGTACTTC
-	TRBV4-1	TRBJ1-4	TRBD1	CASSQLRTGGDEKLFF	TGCGCCAGCAGCCAACTCCGGACAGGGGGCGATGAAAAACTGTTTTTT
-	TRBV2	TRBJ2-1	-	CASNAALSVEQFF	TGTGCCAGCAACGCCGCCCTTAGCGTTGAGCAGTTCTTC
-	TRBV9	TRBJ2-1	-	CASSRARPYNEQFF	TGTGCCAGCAGCCGAGCCCGCCCCTACAATGAGCAGTTCTTC
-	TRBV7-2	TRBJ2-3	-	CASSPSTDTQYF	TGTGCCAGCAGCCCTAGCACAGATACGCAGTATTTT
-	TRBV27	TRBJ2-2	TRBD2	CASSLRTSGRTNTGELFF	TGTGCCAGCAGTTTGCGGACTAGCGGGAGGACGAACACCGGGGAGCTGTTTTTT
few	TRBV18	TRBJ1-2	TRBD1	CASSPYLGTANYGYTF	TGTGCCAGCTCTCCCTACCTGGGGACAGCCAACTATGGCTACACCTTC
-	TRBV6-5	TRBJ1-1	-	CASSYSGGGTEAFF	TGTGCCAGCAGTTACTCTGGGGGAGGGACTGAAGCTTTCTTT
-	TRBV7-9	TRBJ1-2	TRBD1	CASTPGTDHYGYTF	TGTGCCAGCACCCCCGGGACAGACCACTATGGCTACACCTTC
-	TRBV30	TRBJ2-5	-	CAWSINQETQYF	TGTGCCTGGAGCATCAACCAAGAGACCCAGTACTTC
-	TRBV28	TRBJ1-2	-	CASSSGSDYGYTF	TGTGCCAGCAGTTCCGGGTCGGACTATGGCTACACCTTC
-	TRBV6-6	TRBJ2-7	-	CASRTGAGNSYEQYF	TGTGCCAGCAGAACGGGAGCGGGTAACTCCTACGAGCAGTACTTC
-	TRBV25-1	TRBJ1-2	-	CASSEYENRVDGYTF	TGTGCCAGCAGTGAATATGAAAACAGGGTGGATGGCTACACCTTC
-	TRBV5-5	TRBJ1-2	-	CASSPGQQNYGYTF	TGTGCCAGCAGCCCTGGACAACAAAACTATGGCTACACCTTC
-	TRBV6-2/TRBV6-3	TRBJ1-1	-	CASSWAGYGTEAFF	TGTGCCAGCAGTTGGGCGGGCTATGGGACTGAAGCTTTCTTT
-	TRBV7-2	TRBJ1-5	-	CASSGQMNQPQHF	TGTGCCAGCAGCGGACAGATGAATCAGCCCCAGCATTTT
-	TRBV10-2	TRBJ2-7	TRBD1	CASIAPTGAEQYF	TGCGCCAGCATCGCCCCGACAGGGGCCGAGCAGTACTTC
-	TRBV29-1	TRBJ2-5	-	CSVPPESRVQETQYF	TGCAGCGTTCCCCCGGAGAGTCGGGTCCAAGAGACCCAGTACTTC
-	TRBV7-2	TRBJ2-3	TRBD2	CASSLYRVSGGIGDTQYF	TGTGCCAGCAGCTTGTACCGAGTTAGCGGGGGAATCGGAGATACGCAGTATTTT
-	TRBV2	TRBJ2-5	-	CASTGSSLETQYF	TGTGCCAGCACCGGAAGTAGCCTGGAGACCCAGTACTTC
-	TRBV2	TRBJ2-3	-	CASSPTVQGDTQYF	TGTGCCAGCAGCCCGACCGTTCAGGGAGATACGCAGTATTTT
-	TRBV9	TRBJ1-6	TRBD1	CASNPGQGGPGNSPLHF	TGTGCCAGCAACCCGGGACAGGGTGGGCCGGGGAATTCACCCCTCCACTTT
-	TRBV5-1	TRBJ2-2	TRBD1	CASSPLRTGAGTGELFF	TGCGCCAGCAGCCCCCTGCGGACAGGGGCGGGCACCGGGGAGCTGTTTTTT
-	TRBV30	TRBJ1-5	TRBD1	CAWGQGLDQPQHF	TGTGCCTGGGGACAGGGGTTGGATCAGCCCCAGCATTTT
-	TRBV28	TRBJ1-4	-	CASSFSIAVPEKLFF	TGTGCCAGCAGTTTTTCAATTGCAGTTCCTGAAAAACTGTTTTTT
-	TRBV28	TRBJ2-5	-	CATGGRFGTQYF	TGTGCCACCGGGGGTCGTTTCGGGACCCAGTACTTC
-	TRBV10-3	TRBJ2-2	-	CAISGPGNTGELFF	TGTGCCATCAGTGGTCCAGGCAACACCGGGGAGCTGTTTTTT
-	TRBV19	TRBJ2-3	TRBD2	CASSEGGTDTQYF	TGTGCCAGTAGTGAGGGAGGGACAGATACGCAGTATTTT
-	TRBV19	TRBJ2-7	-	CASSTSFIRDKLVEQYF	TGTGCCAGTAGTACCTCATTTATACGGGACAAGCTCGTCGAGCAGTACTTC
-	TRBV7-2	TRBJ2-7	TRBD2	CASSPTSGTSYEQYF	TGTGCCAGCAGCCCTACTAGCGGGACCTCCTACGAGCAGTACTTC
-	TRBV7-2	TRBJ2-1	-	CASSPGQATNEQFF	TGTGCCAGCAGCCCCGGTCAAGCTACTAATGAGCAGTTCTTC
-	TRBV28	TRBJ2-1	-	CASSPQVRNEQFF	TGTGCCAGCAGTCCACAGGTCCGGAATGAGCAGTTCTTC
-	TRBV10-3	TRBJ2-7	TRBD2	CAISESPGLADYEQYF	TGTGCCATCAGTGAGTCGCCGGGACTAGCGGATTACGAGCAGTACTTC
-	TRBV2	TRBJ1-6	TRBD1	CASSAVPGQNNSPLHF	TGTGCCAGCAGCGCAGTACCGGGACAGAATAATTCACCCCTCCACTTT
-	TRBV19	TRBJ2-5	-	CASSIQRAPQETQYF	TGTGCCAGTAGTATCCAGAGGGCCCCCCAAGAGACCCAGTACTTC
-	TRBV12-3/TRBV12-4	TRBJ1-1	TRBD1	CASSLNRGIAFF	TGTGCCAGCAGTTTAAACAGGGGAATAGCTTTCTTT
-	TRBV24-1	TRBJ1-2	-	CATSESGAGTYGYTF	TGTGCCACCAGTGAGAGTGGGGCGGGGACCTATGGCTACACCTTC
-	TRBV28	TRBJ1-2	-	CASRREGGVYGYTF	TGTGCCAGTAGGAGGGAGGGTGGGGTTTATGGCTACACCTTC
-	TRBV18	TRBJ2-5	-	CASSLRTGLVGGETQYF	TGTGCCAGCTCACTTCGGACAGGCCTCGTCGGGGGAGAGACCCAGTACTTC
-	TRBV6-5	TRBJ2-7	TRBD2	CASSYGLARTYEQYF	TGTGCCAGCAGTTACGGACTAGCGAGGACCTACGAGCAGTACTTC
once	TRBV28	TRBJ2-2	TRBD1	CASGTGVGELFF	TGTGCCAGCGGGACAGGCGTGGGGGAGCTGTTTTTT
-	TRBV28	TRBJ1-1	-	CASSIARVKTEAFF	TGTGCCAGCAGTATCGCCAGGGTGAAGACTGAAGCTTTCTTT
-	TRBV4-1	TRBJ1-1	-	CASSPPGRGNTEAFF	TGCGCCAGCAGTCCCCCCGGACGGGGGAACACTGAAGCTTTCTTT
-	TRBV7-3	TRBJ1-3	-	CASSPDSSSGNTIYF	TGTGCCAGCAGCCCGGACAGCAGCTCTGGAAACACCATATATTTT
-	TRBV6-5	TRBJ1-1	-	CASRPRSGARTEAFF	TGTGCCAGCAGGCCACGTTCAGGGGCGCGGACTGAAGCTTTCTTT
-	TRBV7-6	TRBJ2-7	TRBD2	CASSLAQASGTYEQYF	TGTGCCAGCAGCTTAGCGCAGGCTAGCGGAACCTACGAGCAGTACTTC
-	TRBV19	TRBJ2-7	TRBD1	CASSVSGTVYEQYF	TGTGCCAGTAGTGTATCCGGGACAGTCTACGAGCAGTACTTC
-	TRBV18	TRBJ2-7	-	CASSPPQGYEQYF	TGTGCCAGCTCACCACCACAGGGTTACGAGCAGTACTTC
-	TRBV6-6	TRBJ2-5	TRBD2	CASSYPTSGSPETQYF	TGTGCCAGCAGTTACCCGACTAGCGGGAGCCCAGAGACCCAGTACTTC
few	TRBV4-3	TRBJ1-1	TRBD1	CASSQSRTGLLTFF	TGCGCCAGCAGCCAATCTAGGACAGGGTTATTAACTTTCTTT
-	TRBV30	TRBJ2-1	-	CAWGLEGDSYNEQFF	TGTGCCTGGGGGCTGGAGGGAGACTCCTACAATGAGCAGTTCTTC